These 13 T cell receptor beta chains share one sample of origin, sequenced in a study of HIV-infected children after antiretroviral therapy interruption. A 3' RACE protocol on RNA, with unique molecular identifiers, produced the TCR library. One entry per CDR3 protein, called by TCRdb with MiXCR from the 3' RACE reads. The sample consists of 90,000 or so distinct CDR3 sequences, 6.9% of them appearing once. Indicated treatment: PENTA 11 planned treatment interruption arm or continuous ART arm. Sample: CD45RA+ CD4+ T cells from PBMCs, pooled from several time points, taken from a donor given antiretroviral therapy, either interrupted or continuous. Documented subset: naive CD4+ CD45RA+ CD45RO- T cells. Receptors originate from a pool of human donors with HIV.

This clonotype was observed a handful of times. The genes are TRBV5-1 and TRBJ1-1; 9 bases map to TRBD1. Germline trimming cut 5 bases from V and 0 bases from J; bases unmatched to any gene: 8. Germline CDR1 and CDR2: SGHRS and YFSETQ. The length of the CDR3 is 16 residues. The CDR3 region has the DNA TGCGCCAGCAGGGACAGGGGTGAAACTATGAACACTGAAGCTTTCTTT. Its translation: CASRDRGETMNTEAFF.

This clonotype was picked up many times. The CDR3 loop is CASSLELQSYEQYF. The DNA for the CDR3 is TGCGCCAGCAGCTTGGAACTCCAATCCTACGAGCAGTACTTC. V is TRBV5-1 and J is TRBJ2-7; D remains ambiguous. CDR3 length: 14 amino acids. Germline lookup yields CDR1 SGHRS and CDR2 YFSETQ. V was cut by 0 bases and J by 1 base, with 8 bases left in between.

This clonotype was seen many times. The gene calls are TRBV12-3 or TRBV12-4 and TRBJ2-5; D is ambiguous. V was trimmed by 2 bases and J by 2 bases, leaving 9 bases between them. CDR3 length: 14 amino acids. The CDR3 bases are TGTGCCAGCAGTTTATCCGACCATCAAGAGACCCAGTACTTC. Translating it yields CASSLSDHQETQYF.

This clonotype was seen a few times. This chain joins TRBV20-1 and TRBJ1-4; D is uncertain. Germline V gene sequence: CDR1 DFQATT, CDR2 SNEGSKA (reference sequence). CDR3 length: 16 residues. V was clipped by 0 bases and J by 0 bases, with 11 bases between them. As DNA, the CDR3 is TGCAGTGCTAGAGAGGGAACGATTGCAACTAATGAAAAACTGTTTTTT. Residues: CSAREGTIATNEKLFF.

The chain links TRBV11-2 to TRBJ2-1; D might be TRBD1 (6 bases). V shed 7 bases and J shed 3 bases, with 10 bases lying between them. Germline values: CDR1 SGHAT, CDR2 FQNNGV. This CDR3 comprises 13 residues. The CDR3 reads CASKNRDYNEQFF. CDR3 in DNA: TGTGCCAGCAAGAACAGGGACTACAATGAGCAGTTCTTC.

This clonotype was observed many times. The J gene is TRBJ2-3, the V gene TRBV11-2, with a weak D call TRBD1 (5 bases). Trimming took off 0 bases at V and 3 bases at J, with 7 bases between the two ends. Germline CDR1 reads SGHAT; CDR2 reads FQNNGV. This CDR3 is 14 amino acids long. CDR3 region: CASSLDRDTDTQYF. CDR3 bases: TGTGCCAGCAGCTTAGACAGGGATACAGATACGCAGTATTTT.

This clonotype has only a few counts. This chain links TRBV4-2 with TRBJ1-4; 7 nucleotides align to TRBD1. CDR3 length: 15 residues. V was pared by 1 base and J by 6 bases, with 5 bases of the junction left unmatched. Looked up from germline, CDR1 is LGHNA and CDR2 is YNFKEQ. CDR3 loop: CASSQAGGGYEKLFF. The CDR3 DNA follows: TGTGCCAGCAGCCAAGCCGGAGGGGGCTATGAAAAACTGTTTTTT.

This clonotype has ten or more counts. This rearrangement joins TRBV15 to TRBJ2-1, with TRBD1 identical over 7 bases. V lost 1 base and J lost 3; bases outside the gene matches: 3. Germline V gene data show CDR1 as LNHNV and CDR2 as YYDKDF (reference sequence). This CDR3 region has 15 residues. CDR3 sequence reads: CATSRVRDSYNEQFF. In DNA form, the CDR3 reads TGTGCCACCAGCAGAGTACGGGACAGCTACAATGAGCAGTTCTTC.

This clonotype was seen many times. In DNA form, the CDR3 reads TGTGCCAGCAGCCTTACAGGGGAGGCCTACGAGCAGTACTTC. Translated, it gives CASSLTGEAYEQYF. J is TRBJ2-7 and V is TRBV11-1, with D possibly being TRBD1 (7 bases). CDR1 SGHAT and CDR2 FQDESV come from the germline V gene (reference sequence). The CDR3 totals 14 residues. V was cut by 5 bases and J by 2 bases, with 13 bases left in between.

This clonotype has only a few counts. CDR3: CATSDFGTGYSDTQYF. The CDR3 DNA follows: TGTGCCACCAGTGATTTCGGGACAGGGTACTCAGATACGCAGTATTTT. The chain employs TRBV24-1 and TRBJ2-3; the match to TRBD1 covers 9 bases. Trimming cost V 1 base and J 4 bases; bases outside gene matches: 5. The germline CDR1 and CDR2 sequences are KGHDR and SFDVKD. The CDR3 covers 16 residues.

This clonotype was seen repeatedly, ten times or more. The V and J genes are TRBV7-9 and TRBJ2-2; 9 bases fit TRBD1. The CDR3 runs to 15 residues. Germline V gene lookup returns CDR1 SEHNR and CDR2 FQNEAQ (reference sequence). After removal of 5 bases from V and 7 bases from J, the junction contained 8 bases not matched to a gene. This CDR3 is CASSPRTGAGGELFF. CDR3 in DNA: TGTGCCAGCAGCCCACGGACAGGGGCTGGCGGGGAGCTGTTTTTT.

This chain links TRBV28 with TRBJ2-3; the match to TRBD2 covers 10 bases. Germline assignment: CDR1 MDHEN and CDR2 SYDVKM. V was pared by 3 bases and J by 0 bases, with 9 bases of the junction left unmatched. The CDR3 has 18 amino acids. This CDR3 is CASSFPSGRAFSTDTQYF. The CDR3, as DNA: TGTGCCAGCAGTTTCCCAAGCGGGAGGGCCTTCAGCACAGATACGCAGTATTTT.

This clonotype was observed a handful of times. The DNA for the CDR3 is TGCGCCAGCAGCCAAATTAAAGGGGACAGACGGCACTATGGCTACACCTTC. This encodes CASSQIKGDRRHYGYTF. This chain joins TRBV4-1 and TRBJ1-2, with TRBD1 matching 7 bases. V was clipped by 2 bases and J by 3 bases; unmatched bases: 12. The CDR3 loop spans 17 amino acids. Per germline, CDR1 MGHRA and CDR2 YSYEKL.